One sample yielded the 8 T cell receptor beta chains listed below, sequenced in a study of cytomegalovirus exposure and HLA in healthy donors (dated by TCRdb to between 2016 and 2019). Library preparation used the immunoSEQ multiplex PCR assay. A mixture of 60 forward primers for TCR Vbeta segments and 13 reverse primers for TCR Jbeta segments was used in the multiplex PCR. The source is immuneACCESS, and TCRdb retained only in-frame sequences with V and J called. Part of the clones is not carried over; for the studies checked, unresolved V genes explain less than half of this, and the remainder is unexplained. A total of 72,000 or so clones appear in this sample, less than 70% of them only once. Over 2.5% of the sample is held by the ten biggest clonotypes. The sequenced sample was PBMCs. The receptors come from a woman between 50 and 59 years old in good health and CMV-seronegative.

The CDR3 DNA reads TGTGCCAGCAGTTTTGGACAGGCGACCGGGGAGCTGTTTTTT. Protein: CASSFGQATGELFF. The rearrangement uses TRBV28 and TRBJ2-2; TRBD1 matches 7 bases. Germline assignment: CDR1 MDHEN and CDR2 SYDVKM. After removal of 3 bases from V and 5 bases from J, the junction contained 3 bases not matched to a gene. The CDR3 spans 14 residues.

This clone was observed many times. V usage is TRBV5-6 and J usage is TRBJ1-2, with D unclear. The CDR3 contains 12 residues. The V end was cut by 7 bases, the J end by 8 bases, with 15 bases between. Germline assignment: CDR1 SGHDT and CDR2 YYEEEE. The CDR3 DNA reads TGTGCCAGCTCCCGAAGCATGTGGGGCTACACCTTC. This gives the protein CASSRSMWGYTF.

The chain uses TRBV6-1 and TRBJ2-5; a weak D match, TRBD2 (5 bases). Germline V gives CDR1 MNHNS, CDR2 SASEGT. V was pared by 4 bases and J by 2 bases, with 8 bases between. The CDR3 covers 13 residues. CDR3 loop: CASSGERQETQYF. The DNA for the CDR3 is TGTGCCAGCAGTGGGGAGCGGCAAGAGACCCAGTACTTC.

This clone was counted between two and nine times. V gene TRBV5-1 combines with J gene TRBJ1-1, with 7 bases that match TRBD1. Germline assignment: CDR1 SGHRS and CDR2 YFSETQ. V lost 4 bases to trimming and J lost 3 bases; unmatched junction nucleotides: 15. CDR3 length equals 17 residues. This CDR3 reads CASSKTGMRGVHTEAFF. Written as DNA, the CDR3 is TGCGCCAGCAGCAAGACAGGGATGAGGGGCGTCCACACTGAAGCTTTCTTT.

The chain has TRBV11-2 and TRBJ2-5, with 15 bases fitting TRBD2. The CDR3 totals 19 residues. The germline gives CDR1 SGHAT, CDR2 FQNNGV. The J segment lost 0 bases and the V segment lost 4 bases, leaving 9 bases of the junction unmatched. In nucleotides, the CDR3 is TGTGCCAGCAGCTCTGTCCCGGGACTAGCGGGAGGATACCAAGAGACCCAGTACTTC. Residues: CASSSVPGLAGGYQETQYF. The entire variable domain, with the rest obtained from reference TRBV11-2 and TRBJ2-5, is as follows: EAGVAQSPRYKIIEKRQSVAFWCNPISGHATLYWYQQILGQGPKLLIQFQNNGVVDDSQLPKDRFSAERLKGVDSTLKIQPAKLEDSAVYLCASSSVPGLAGGYQETQYFGPGTRLLVL.

The chain combines TRBV27 with TRBJ1-2; D ambiguous. Germline CDR1 is MNHEY and CDR2 is SMNVEV (reference sequence). V was shortened by 7 bases and J by 4 bases, with 13 bases between the two germline ends. CDR3 length equals 13 residues. DNA for the CDR3: TGTGCCAGCAAGCCGGGTCAACGCTATGGCTACACCTTC. Translating it yields CASKPGQRYGYTF.

This chain links TRBV29-1 with TRBJ2-5; D is unresolved. This CDR3 comprises 12 residues. V lost 5 bases, J lost 2 bases, and 9 bases lay in between. The V gene's germline CDR1 is SQVTM and CDR2 ANQGSEA. CDR3 DNA sequence: TGCAGCGTTTTGGAGCTGCAAGAGACCCAGTACTTC. It encodes CSVLELQETQYF.

This rearrangement joins TRBV2 to TRBJ2-2, with 15 bases lining up with TRBD2. Losses at the gene ends were 8 bases for V and 4 bases for J; bases not matched to a gene: 20. CDR1 and CDR2 from the germline V gene are SNHLY and FYNNEI. This CDR3 is built from 21 residues. CDR3 sequence: CASQGARVRTSGRVGTGELFF. CDR3 nucleotide sequence: TGTGCCAGCCAAGGTGCCAGGGTCAGGACTAGCGGGAGGGTTGGCACCGGGGAGCTGTTTTTT.